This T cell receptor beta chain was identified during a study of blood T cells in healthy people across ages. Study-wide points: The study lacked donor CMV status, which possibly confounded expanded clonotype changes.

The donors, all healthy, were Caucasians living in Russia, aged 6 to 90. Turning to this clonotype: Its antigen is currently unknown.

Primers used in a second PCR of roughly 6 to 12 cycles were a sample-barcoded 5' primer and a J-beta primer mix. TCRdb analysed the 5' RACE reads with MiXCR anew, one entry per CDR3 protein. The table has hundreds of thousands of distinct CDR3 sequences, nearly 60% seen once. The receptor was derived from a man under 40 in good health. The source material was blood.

This CDR3 is CASSIGPPGPDTQYF. The CDR3 coding sequence is TGTGCCAGTAGTATAGGACCCCCGGGCCCAGATACGCAGTATTTT. The J gene is TRBJ2-3, the V gene TRBV19; D is unresolved. The CDR3 totals 15 residues. Between the trimmed V and J ends, which lost 1 base and 4 bases, there was a span of 12 bases. CDR1 LNHDA and CDR2 SQIVND come from the germline V gene (reference sequence).